Below are 24 T cell receptor beta chains sequenced from a single sample in a study of breast tumors, draining lymph nodes, adjacent tissues. Samples came from axillary lymph nodes draining the breast cancer. TCRdb passed the multiplex PCR reads through MiXCR, listing each CDR3 protein once. The table lists some 250,000 distinct CDR3 sequences, around 35% of them singletons. The sequencing input was axillary lymph node tissue. The receptors were gathered from a female donor with breast cancer. Some clones in this sample may be carry-over from other donors' samples.

In its sample, this clonotype was seen many times. This chain links TRBV7-9 with TRBJ2-3, with D hard to call. V dropped 3 bases and J dropped 10 bases, with 11 bases sitting between them. Looked up from germline, CDR1 is SEHNR and CDR2 is FQNEAQ (reference sequence). The CDR3 is 12 amino acids. The CDR3 reads CASSFPANPQYF. For the CDR3, the DNA is TGTGCCAGCAGCTTCCCCGCTAATCCGCAGTATTTT.

About this clonotype itself: Given a much more abundant clone one base away, this may be a read error. Lacking the conserved final phenylalanine or tryptophan, this CDR3 likely reflects a read error. V usage is TRBV7-9 and J usage is TRBJ2-7; TRBD1 matches 9 bases. Germline-derived CDR1 and CDR2 are SEHNR and FQNEAQ (reference sequence). After removal of 1 base from V and 6 bases from J, the junction contained 4 bases not matched to a gene. There are 14 residues in the CDR3. CDR3 residues: CASSLETGGVEQYL. The DNA for the CDR3 is TGTGCCAGCAGCTTAGAGACAGGGGGGGTCGAGCAGTACCTC.

Only a few counts were recorded for this clonotype. The chain joins TRBV6-5 to TRBJ2-5; TRBD2 matches at 7 bases. The J segment lost 13 bases and the V segment lost 5 bases, leaving 13 bases of the junction unmatched. The CDR3 covers 13 residues. Looked up from germline, CDR1 is MNHEY and CDR2 is SVGAGI. Here the CDR3 reads CASSHARGGTLYF. Written as DNA, the CDR3 is TGTGCCAGCAGTCACGCGAGGGGAGGGACTCTGTACTTC.

The table lists this clonotype with many counts. This chain connects TRBV11-3 to TRBJ2-5; D unclear. Trimming removed 5 bases from V and 5 bases from J, with 12 bases in between. Germline values: CDR1 SGHNT, CDR2 YENEEA. CDR3 length equals 13 residues. The CDR3 nucleotides are TGTGCCAGCAGCACCTCCACCGGGGAGACCCAGTACTTC. Residues: CASSTSTGETQYF.

Concerning this clonotype itself: This sequence may be a read error, since a much larger clone differs from it by one base. This chain links TRBV20-1 with TRBJ1-2, with 7 bases matching TRBD1. Germline loops: CDR1 DFQATT, CDR2 SNEGSKA (reference sequence). This CDR3 has 12 amino acids. CDR3 nucleotide sequence: TGCAGTGCTCCGTCTGGGGTAGGGGGCTCCACCTTC. Translation gives CSAPSGVGGSTF.

The sample holds many counts of this clonotype. This chain connects TRBV12-3 or TRBV12-4 to TRBJ1-5, with D unresolved. This CDR3 comprises 15 residues. The ends were cut back, 3 bases at V and 4 bases at J, with 13 bases in the middle. The CDR3 sequence: CASSFGFGGNQPQHF. For the CDR3, the DNA is TGTGCCAGCAGTTTTGGGTTTGGTGGGAATCAGCCCCAGCATTTT.

This CDR3 reads CASSQGSSLDTQYF. The CDR3 region has the DNA TGTGCCAGCAGCCAAGGGTCTAGCCTAGATACGCAGTATTTT. The genes are TRBV14 and TRBJ2-3; perhaps TRBD2 as D (5 bases). The CDR3 is 14 residues long. Germline V gene sequence: CDR1 SGHDN, CDR2 FVKESK. V lost 1 base and J lost 5, with 10 bases in between.

The CDR3 is CAKPPGQPTDTQYF. DNA for the CDR3: TGTGCTAAACCACCGGGACAACCCACAGATACGCAGTATTTT. This chain connects TRBV2 to TRBJ2-3, with TRBD1 as a possible D gene (6 bases). Germline V CDR1 and CDR2: SNHLY, FYNNEI. The CDR3 spans 14 residues.

Details on this clonotype: A much larger clone sits a single nucleotide away, making a read error possible. The chain joins TRBV9 to TRBJ1-2; possible D gene TRBD1, 5 bases. CDR3 size: 15 residues. Germline V CDR1 and CDR2: SGDLS, YYNGEE. The CDR3 nucleotides read TGTGCCAGCAGCGTAGGAGCCAGGGCGAGTGATGGCTCCACCTTC. This encodes CASSVGARASDGSTF.

The CDR3 DNA reads as TGTGCTAGTGGTTTGGTACTGGGGGGGATGAGGACTAGCGGGACCTACGAGCAGTACTTC. This translates into CASGLVLGGMRTSGTYEQYF. This sequence joins TRBV12-5 and TRBJ2-7, with 12 positions matching TRBD2. The CDR3 spans 20 residues. CDR1 LGHNT and CDR2 FRNRAP come from the germline V gene. Trimming removed 0 bases from V and 2 bases from J; junction bases left unmatched: 14.

The chain joins TRBV5-4 to TRBJ1-3; 7 nucleotides agree with TRBD1. The germline V gene has CDR1 SGHNT and CDR2 YYREEE (reference sequence). V shed 4 bases, J shed 8 bases, and the junction held 15 bases outside the gene matches. The CDR3 is made up of 16 amino acids. CDR3: CASSARTGPTGDTIYF. CDR3 DNA: TGTGCCAGCAGCGCGCGGACAGGTCCAACCGGGGACACCATATATTTT.

This clonotype has only a few counts. In DNA, the CDR3 is TGTGCCAGCTCACCGGGACAGGGGTCATCCACCGGGGAGCTGTTTTTT. Translation gives CASSPGQGSSTGELFF. The gene calls are TRBV18 and TRBJ2-2, with 10 nucleotides matching TRBD1. The CDR3 is 16 residues long. V gave up 3 bases and J gave up 4 bases; unmatched junction bases: 5. Germline V gene sequence: CDR1 KGHSH, CDR2 LQKENI.

This clonotype was seen repeatedly, ten times or more. The chain employs TRBV4-1 and TRBJ1-2, with D possibly matching TRBD1 (5 bases). Germline V gene sequence: CDR1 MGHRA, CDR2 YSYEKL. Deletions cut 1 base from V and 0 bases from J, with 9 bases between. The CDR3 is made up of 15 amino acids. In nucleotides, the CDR3 is TGCGCCAGCAGCCAAGGACAGAGTGCTAACTATGGCTACACCTTC. Protein sequence: CASSQGQSANYGYTF.

On this clonotype: Since a much larger clone is just one base distant, this may be a read error. The chain couples TRBV20-1 to TRBJ1-5, with TRBD1 matching 9 bases. V gave up 5 bases and J gave up 5 bases; unmatched junction bases: 13. The germline V gene encodes CDR1 DFQATT and CDR2 SNEGSKA (reference sequence). This CDR3 is built from 16 residues. CDR3 sequence reads: CSASQPRTGADQPQHF. The CDR3 DNA sequence: TGCAGTGCTTCTCAGCCAAGGACAGGGGCCGATCAGCCCCAGCATTTT.

This clonotype has a single count. The J gene is TRBJ2-2, the V gene TRBV5-1, with 8 bases matching TRBD1. The V gene's germline CDR1 is SGHRS and CDR2 YFSETQ. Trimming cost V 7 bases and J 5 bases; bases outside gene matches: 7. The CDR3 covers 14 residues. The CDR3 DNA sequence: TGCGCCAGCCACCGGACAGGGCGGACCGGGGAGCTGTTTTTT. Its protein is CASHRTGRTGELFF.

This clonotype was seen at least ten times. The chain links TRBV7-9 to TRBJ1-2; weak D call: TRBD1 (6 bases). Germline V lookup: CDR1 SEHNR, CDR2 FQNEAQ (reference sequence). The CDR3 extends over 15 amino acids. V gave up 5 bases and J gave up 1 base, with 14 bases separating them. The CDR3 reads CASSRYRDNNYGYTF. The CDR3 DNA follows: TGTGCCAGCAGCCGATACCGGGACAATAACTATGGCTACACCTTC. The variable domain in full, with the rest retrieved from reference TRBV7-9 and TRBJ1-2, is DTGVSQNPRHKITKRGQNVTFRCDPISEHNRLYWYRQTLGQGPEFLTYFQNEAQLEKSRLLSDRFSAERPKGSFSTLEIQRTEQGDSAMYLCASSRYRDNNYGYTFGSGTRLTVV.

The J gene is TRBJ2-7, the V gene TRBV7-9; D uncertain. The CDR3 is 14 amino acids. V lost 2 bases and J 2 bases, leaving 10 bases between the germline ends. Germline CDR1 is SEHNR and CDR2 is FQNEAQ (reference sequence). CDR3 amino acids: CASSLWPGAYEQYF. CDR3 nucleotides: TGTGCCAGCAGCTTATGGCCAGGAGCCTACGAGCAGTACTTC.

This clonotype has at least ten counts. The V gene is TRBV13, the J gene TRBJ1-6; unclear D gene. CDR1 is PRHDT and CDR2 is FYEKMQ in the germline V gene (reference sequence). Trimming cost V 1 base and J 8 bases, with 9 bases left between them. The CDR3 extends over 14 amino acids. The DNA for the CDR3 is TGTGCCAGCAGCTTAGCGGCCTGGGATTCACCCCTCCACTTT. This sequence encodes CASSLAAWDSPLHF.

This clonotype occurred a few times. This rearrangement joins TRBV7-9 to TRBJ1-1; no firm D call. CDR1 and CDR2 from the germline V gene are SEHNR and FQNEAQ (reference sequence). The CDR3 runs to 13 residues. Trimming removed 0 bases at V and 4 bases at J, with 6 bases between. The CDR3 bases are TGTGCCAGCAGCTTAGCGGCCGTCACTGAAGCTTTCTTT. Translation gives CASSLAAVTEAFF.

This clonotype has ten or more counts. The J gene is TRBJ1-6, the V gene TRBV12-3 or TRBV12-4; D remains ambiguous. The CDR3 length is 14 residues. Deletions cut 3 bases from V and 8 bases from J, with 11 bases between. The CDR3 DNA sequence: TGTGCCAGCAGTTTTAGTGGGGTGGATTCACCCCTCCACTTT. Residues: CASSFSGVDSPLHF.

This clonotype was seen many times. The gene calls are TRBV29-1 and TRBJ2-3, with D possibly matching TRBD2 (6 bases). Per the germline V gene, CDR1 is SQVTM and CDR2 is ANQGSEA. The CDR3 has 12 amino acids. Trimming pared 2 bases from V and 4 bases from J, leaving 7 bases between. As DNA, the CDR3 is TGCAGCGTTGAATCGGGGGCAGATACGCAGTATTTT. Residues: CSVESGADTQYF.

The chain couples TRBV2 to TRBJ2-7, with TRBD2 identical over 8 bases. Looked up from germline, CDR1 is SNHLY and CDR2 is FYNNEI. The CDR3 totals 11 residues. The CDR3 region has the DNA TGTGCTGGCGGGGGGAGATACGAGCAGTACTTC. Amino acid sequence: CAGGGRYEQYF.

Ten or more counts support this clonotype. V gene TRBV10-3 combines with J gene TRBJ2-1, with D perhaps TRBD1 (6 bases). Trimming cost V 2 bases and J 4 bases, with 15 bases left between them. The CDR3 covers 16 residues. Germline V gene data show CDR1 as ENHRY and CDR2 as SYGVKD. This CDR3 is CAISELGTSRYNEQFF. In DNA, the CDR3 is TGTGCCATCAGTGAGCTCGGGACAAGTCGGTACAATGAGCAGTTCTTC.

The V call is TRBV12-5, the J call TRBJ2-1, with TRBD2 matching over 9 bases. J was trimmed by 4 bases and V by 5 bases; bases with no gene match: 3. There are 14 residues in the CDR3. Germline CDR1 reads LGHNT; CDR2 reads FRNRAP. The CDR3 region has the DNA TGTGCTAGTGGTGCGGGGGGGTCATACAATGAGCAGTTCTTC. Translating it yields CASGAGGSYNEQFF.